Listed below are T cell receptor beta chains from one sample, sequenced in a study of cytomegalovirus exposure and HLA in healthy donors. The data were produced by immunoSEQ multiplex PCR, yet TCRdb's version contains in-frame clones alone and is incomplete. The data show about 180,000 clones, roughly 80% seen once. The sample was PBMCs. The receptors come from a man in his forties or fifties in good health and CMV-seronegative. The CDR3 runs from the conserved cysteine through the conserved F or W. A D gene is named only where the DNA matches it firmly. Rows may omit the clone size; those that give it use once, few, many or a size class.

size | J | V | D | CDR3 | DNA
NA | TRBJ1-1 | TRBV4-3 | TRBD1 | CASTESSGTALNTEAFF | TGCGCCAGCACCGAATCTTCCGGGACAGCATTGAACACTGAAGCTTTCTTT
few | TRBJ2-7 | TRBV5-4 | TRBD1 | CASRQGAGYEQYF | TGTGCCAGCAGACAGGGGGCAGGATACGAGCAGTACTTC
NA | TRBJ2-7 | TRBV6-5 | TRBD1 | CASSSPGQGAYEQYF | TGTGCCAGCAGTTCCCCGGGACAGGGGGCCTACGAGCAGTACTTC
NA | TRBJ1-3 | TRBV14 | NA | CASSQDRIPGNTIYF | TGTGCCAGCAGCCAAGATCGTATTCCTGGAAACACCATATATTTT
NA | TRBJ2-7 | TRBV5-4 | NA | CASSLPPAYEQYF | TGTGCCAGCAGCTTGCCCCCAGCGTACGAGCAGTACTTC
NA | TRBJ1-3 | TRBV19 | NA | CASSIKIYGNTIYF | TGTGCCAGTAGTATCAAAATCTATGGAAACACCATATATTTT
NA | TRBJ1-2 | TRBV5-6 | NA | CASSPFRSPNYGYTF | TGTGCCAGCAGCCCATTTAGAAGCCCTAACTATGGCTACACCTTC
NA | TRBJ2-3 | TRBV19 | NA | CASRNLVDGTDTQYF | TGTGCCAGTAGAAACCTTGTAGATGGCACAGATACGCAGTATTTT
NA | TRBJ1-6 | TRBV10-3 | NA | CAISEWAERPYNSPLHF | TGTGCCATCAGTGAATGGGCAGAAAGACCCTATAATTCACCCCTCCACTTT
NA | TRBJ1-5 | TRBV4-2 | NA | CASSQETVGAGQPQHF | TGTGCCAGCAGCCAAGAGACCGTGGGGGCAGGTCAGCCCCAGCATTTT
once | TRBJ1-2 | TRBV5-8 | NA | CASSLVPAGRSDGYTF | TGTGCCAGCAGCTTGGTGCCCGCAGGGCGTTCGGATGGCTACACCTTC
NA | TRBJ1-1 | TRBV27 | TRBD1 | CASSLGTGVNTEAFF | TGTGCCAGCAGTTTAGGTACAGGGGTGAACACTGAAGCTTTCTTT
NA | TRBJ2-3 | TRBV9 | TRBD2 | CASSVAGRGGGADTQYF | TGTGCCAGCAGCGTAGCAGGGCGGGGGGGCGGGGCAGATACGCAGTATTTT
NA | TRBJ2-7 | TRBV14 | TRBD2 | CASSPLAGGFINF | TGTGCCAGCAGCCCTTTGGCCGGGGGGTTTATAAACTTC
NA | TRBJ1-1 | TRBV7-9 | TRBD1 | CASSLVGRGMNTEAFF | TGTGCCAGCAGCTTAGTGGGCAGGGGGATGAACACTGAAGCTTTCTTT
NA | TRBJ1-5 | TRBV10-1 | NA | CASSVSGQGLFNQPQHF | TGCGCCAGCAGTGTATCGGGCCAGGGTCTCTTTAATCAGCCCCAGCATTTT
NA | TRBJ2-1 | TRBV10-2 | TRBD2 | CASGTKPYNEQFF | TGCGCCAGCGGGACTAAACCCTACAATGAGCAGTTCTTC
NA | TRBJ1-6 | TRBV5-8 | NA | CAPAGRVFYNSPLHF | TGTGCCCCCGCGGGTCGGGTCTTCTATAATTCACCCCTCCACTTT
NA | TRBJ2-1 | TRBV5-8 | NA | CASSLSWYSSAYNEQFF | TGTGCCAGCAGCTTGTCATGGTATTCTAGCGCCTACAATGAGCAGTTCTTC
once | TRBJ1-1 | TRBV5-1 | TRBD1 | CASSPTGAEAFF | TGCGCCAGCAGCCCGACAGGGGCTGAAGCTTTCTTT
NA | TRBJ2-2 | TRBV27 | TRBD2 | CASKGAGANTGELFF | TGTGCCAGCAAAGGAGCGGGAGCGAACACCGGGGAGCTGTTTTTT
few | TRBJ1-2 | TRBV28 | NA | CASTMGGRSYGYTF | TGTGCCAGCACCATGGGGGGGCGAAGCTATGGCTACACCTTC
NA | TRBJ1-2 | TRBV28 | TRBD1 | CASTLFGQGYYGYTF | TGTGCCAGCACCCTTTTTGGACAGGGGTACTATGGCTACACCTTC
NA | TRBJ2-5 | TRBV20-1 | NA | CSARERETQYF | TGCAGTGCAAGGGAGCGGGAGACCCAGTACTTC
NA | TRBJ2-3 | TRBV4-2 | NA | CASSQEGTGRGTDTQYF | TGTGCCAGCAGCCAAGAAGGTACAGGAAGGGGGACAGATACGCAGTATTTT
NA | TRBJ2-1 | TRBV25-1 | TRBD1 | CASTATGGSNEQFF | TGTGCCAGCACTGCGACAGGGGGCTCTAATGAGCAGTTCTTC
NA | TRBJ2-5 | TRBV7-9 | NA | CASSLGGGRGETQYF | TGTGCCAGCAGCTTAGGAGGGGGTCGAGGGGAGACCCAGTACTTC
NA | TRBJ2-1 | TRBV9 | NA | CASSVVAGNYNEQFF | TGTGCCAGCAGCGTAGTGGCGGGAAACTACAATGAGCAGTTCTTC
NA | TRBJ2-5 | TRBV7-9 | NA | CASSPPLRVTVQETQYF | TGTGCCAGCAGCCCCCCCCTGCGGGTGACTGTCCAAGAGACCCAGTACTTC
NA | TRBJ1-1 | TRBV19 | NA | CASSIPRGAFF | TGTGCCAGTAGTATTCCCAGGGGCGCTTTCTTT
NA | TRBJ2-7 | TRBV11-2 | TRBD2 | CASSPLTSGTSVYEQYF | TGTGCCAGCAGCCCTCTTACTTCCGGGACTAGCGTCTACGAGCAGTACTTC
NA | TRBJ2-1 | TRBV28 | TRBD2 | CASSSLAGRGNEQFF | TGTGCCAGCAGTTCTTTAGCGGGAAGGGGCAATGAGCAGTTCTTC
NA | TRBJ1-2 | TRBV28 | NA | CASTIPGGGGYTF | TGTGCCAGCACCATCCCGGGGGGGGGCGGCTACACCTTC
NA | TRBJ2-3 | TRBV7-3 | TRBD2 | CASSPSGARANTQYF | TGTGCCAGCAGCCCTAGCGGGGCCCGGGCGAATACGCAGTATTTT
NA | TRBJ2-7 | TRBV5-4 | NA | CASSLSSPRRGDEEQYF | TGTGCCAGCAGCTTAAGCTCCCCACGGCGGGGAGATGAAGAGCAGTACTTC
NA | TRBJ2-7 | TRBV30 | TRBD2 | CAWSLAGAYEQYF | TGTGCCTGGAGTCTAGCGGGAGCCTACGAGCAGTACTTC
NA | TRBJ2-7 | TRBV6-5 | TRBD2 | CASSYGTNYEQYF | TGTGCCAGCAGTTACGGGACTAATTACGAGCAGTACTTC
NA | TRBJ2-4 | TRBV5-1 | NA | CASSLVPGVEGNIQYF | TGCGCCAGCAGCTTGGTTCCGGGAGTCGAGGGAAACATTCAGTACTTC
NA | TRBJ2-1 | TRBV7-9 | TRBD1 | CASSLRDRGDEQFF | TGTGCCAGCAGCTTAAGGGACAGGGGCGATGAGCAGTTCTTC
NA | TRBJ2-7 | TRBV7-9 | NA | CASSFPRSYEQYF | TGTGCCAGCAGCTTCCCACGGTCCTACGAGCAGTACTTC
NA | TRBJ1-6 | TRBV6-5 | NA | CASSAGRGNSPLHF | TGTGCCAGCAGTGCGGGCAGGGGAAATTCACCCCTCCACTTT
NA | TRBJ1-2 | TRBV7-2 | TRBD1 | CASSLLAQGQGSYGYTF | TGTGCCAGCAGCTTGTTAGCCCAGGGACAGGGAAGCTATGGCTACACCTTC
NA | TRBJ1-5 | TRBV28 | NA | CASRLQTSYNQPQHF | TGTGCCAGCAGGTTACAGACTTCCTACAATCAGCCCCAGCATTTT
NA | TRBJ1-5 | TRBV7-2 | TRBD1 | CASSPGDRGNNQPQHF | TGTGCCAGCAGCCCCGGGGACAGGGGGAACAATCAGCCCCAGCATTTT
NA | TRBJ1-5 | TRBV6-6 | NA | CASREQGNSNQPQHF | TGTGCCAGCAGGGAACAGGGTAATAGCAATCAGCCCCAGCATTTT
NA | TRBJ1-1 | TRBV7-3 | TRBD1 | CASSYTGGTEAFF | TGTGCCAGCAGCTATACAGGGGGCACTGAAGCTTTCTTT